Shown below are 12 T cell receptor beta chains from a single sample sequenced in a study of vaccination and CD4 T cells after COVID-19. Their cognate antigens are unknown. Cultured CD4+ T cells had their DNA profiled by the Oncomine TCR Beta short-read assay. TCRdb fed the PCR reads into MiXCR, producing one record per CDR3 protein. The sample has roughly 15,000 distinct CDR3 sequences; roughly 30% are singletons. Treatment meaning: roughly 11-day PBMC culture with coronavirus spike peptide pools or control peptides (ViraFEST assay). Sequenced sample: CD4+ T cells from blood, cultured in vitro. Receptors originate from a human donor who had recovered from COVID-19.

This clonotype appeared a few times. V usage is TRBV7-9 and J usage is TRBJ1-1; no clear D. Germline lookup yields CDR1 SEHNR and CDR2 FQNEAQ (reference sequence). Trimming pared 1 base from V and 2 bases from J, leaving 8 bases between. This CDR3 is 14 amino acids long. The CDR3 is CASSLVAPNTEAFF. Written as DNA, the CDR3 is TGTGCCAGCAGCTTAGTGGCACCAAACACTGAAGCTTTCTTT.

Here the CDR3 reads CASSQDFRQDGYTF. The CDR3, as DNA: TGCGCCAGCAGCCAAGATTTCAGGCAGGATGGCTACACCTTC. The gene calls are TRBV4-3 and TRBJ1-2; D is undetermined. The length of the CDR3 is 14 residues. V was cut by 0 bases and J by 6 bases, with 11 bases left in between. The germline V gene has CDR1 LGHNA and CDR2 YSLEER.

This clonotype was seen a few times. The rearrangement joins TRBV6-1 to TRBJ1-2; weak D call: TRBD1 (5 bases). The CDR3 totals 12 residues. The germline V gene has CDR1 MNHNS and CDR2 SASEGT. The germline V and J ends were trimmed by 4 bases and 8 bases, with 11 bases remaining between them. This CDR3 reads CASSAPGGGYTF. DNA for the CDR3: TGTGCCAGCAGTGCCCCCGGGGGAGGCTACACCTTC.

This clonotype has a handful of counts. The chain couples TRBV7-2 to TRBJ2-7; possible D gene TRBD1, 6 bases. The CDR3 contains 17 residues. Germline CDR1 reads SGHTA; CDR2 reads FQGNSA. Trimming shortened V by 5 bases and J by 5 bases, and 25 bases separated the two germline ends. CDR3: CASSRGQDGVQGNEQYF. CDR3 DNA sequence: TGTGCCAGCAGCCGGGGCCAGGACGGAGTCCAGGGGAACGAGCAGTACTTC.

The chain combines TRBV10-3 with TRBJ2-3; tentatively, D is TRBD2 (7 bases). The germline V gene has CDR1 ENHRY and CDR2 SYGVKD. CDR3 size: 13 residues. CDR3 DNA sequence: TGTGGCTCAACGGAGGGGGGGACAGATACGCAGTATTTT. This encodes CGSTEGGTDTQYF.

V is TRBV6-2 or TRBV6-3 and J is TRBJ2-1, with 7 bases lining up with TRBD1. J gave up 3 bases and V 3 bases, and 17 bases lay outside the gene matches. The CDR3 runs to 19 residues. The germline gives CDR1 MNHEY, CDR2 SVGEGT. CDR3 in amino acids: CASSYPGWGTEGVYNEQFF. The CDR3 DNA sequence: TGTGCCAGCAGTTATCCAGGGTGGGGGACAGAAGGGGTCTACAATGAGCAGTTCTTC.

Written as DNA, the CDR3 is TGCAGCGTTCTGGACAGGTACCAAGAGACCCAGTACTTC. Protein sequence: CSVLDRYQETQYF. The V and J genes are TRBV29-1 and TRBJ2-5; 7 bases are a match to TRBD1. The CDR3 runs to 13 residues. With 5 bases clipped from V and 0 bases from J, the junction kept 3 bases outside the gene matches. Germline CDR1 is SQVTM and CDR2 is ANQGSEA.

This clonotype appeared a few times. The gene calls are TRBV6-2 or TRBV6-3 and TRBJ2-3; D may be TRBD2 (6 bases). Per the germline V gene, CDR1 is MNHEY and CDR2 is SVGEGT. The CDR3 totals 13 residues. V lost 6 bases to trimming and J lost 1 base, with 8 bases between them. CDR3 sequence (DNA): TGTGCCAGCAGCCGCGGGGGCACAGATACGCAGTATTTT. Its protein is CASSRGGTDTQYF.

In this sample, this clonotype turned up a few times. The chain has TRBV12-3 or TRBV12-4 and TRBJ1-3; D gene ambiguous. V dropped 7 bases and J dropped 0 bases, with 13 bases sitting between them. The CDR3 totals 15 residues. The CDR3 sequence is CASTSTAISGNTIYF. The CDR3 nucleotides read TGTGCCAGCACTTCGACCGCCATCTCTGGAAACACCATATATTTT.

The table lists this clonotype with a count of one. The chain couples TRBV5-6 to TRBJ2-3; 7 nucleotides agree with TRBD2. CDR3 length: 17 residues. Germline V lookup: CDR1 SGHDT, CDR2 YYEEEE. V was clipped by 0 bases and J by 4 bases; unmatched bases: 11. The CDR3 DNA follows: TGTGCCAGCAGCTTGGCCGGGCGGGGGATAAGGTCAGATACGCAGTATTTT. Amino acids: CASSLAGRGIRSDTQYF.

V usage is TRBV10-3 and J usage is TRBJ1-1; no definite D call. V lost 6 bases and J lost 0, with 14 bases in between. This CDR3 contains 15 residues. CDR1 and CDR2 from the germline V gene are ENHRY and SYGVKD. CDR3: CAISRLSAMNTEAFF. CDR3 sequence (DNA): TGTGCCATCAGCCGGTTGTCGGCCATGAACACTGAAGCTTTCTTT.

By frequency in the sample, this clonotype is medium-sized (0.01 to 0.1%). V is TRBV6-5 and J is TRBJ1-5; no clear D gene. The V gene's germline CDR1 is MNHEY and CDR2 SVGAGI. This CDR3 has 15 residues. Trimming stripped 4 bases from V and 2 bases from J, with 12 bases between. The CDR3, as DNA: TGTGCCAGCAGTTCTAGAGGTGGCGGCAATCAGCCCCAGCATTTT. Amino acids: CASSSRGGGNQPQHF.